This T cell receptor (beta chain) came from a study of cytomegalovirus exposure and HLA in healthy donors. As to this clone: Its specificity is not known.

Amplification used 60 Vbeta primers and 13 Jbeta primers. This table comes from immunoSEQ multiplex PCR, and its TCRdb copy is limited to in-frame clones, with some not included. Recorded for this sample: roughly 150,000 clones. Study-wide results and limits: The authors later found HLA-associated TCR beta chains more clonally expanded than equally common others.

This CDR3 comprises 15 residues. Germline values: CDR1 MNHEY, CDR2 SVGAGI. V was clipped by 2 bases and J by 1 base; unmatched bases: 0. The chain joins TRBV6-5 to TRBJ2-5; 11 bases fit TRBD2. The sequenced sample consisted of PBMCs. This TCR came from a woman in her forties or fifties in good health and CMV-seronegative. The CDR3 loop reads CASSYTSGSQETQYF. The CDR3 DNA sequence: TGTGCCAGCAGTTACACTAGCGGGAGCCAAGAGACCCAGTACTTC.